Included here is one T cell receptor beta chain sequence, with context. It has no known antigen specificity. No much larger clonotype is one base removed from it; base qualities were not supplied. The germline ends are 5 bases apart after V is trimmed by 2 bases and J by 6 bases. The CDR3 measures 11 amino acids from cysteine to phenylalanine. Of the read, only the CDR3 DNA is kept; its 33 bases are in frame from base 1. Via the germline V gene, CDR1 is MDHEN and CDR2 SYDVKM. TCRbeta CDR3 regions were amplified from genomic DNA by means of the immunoSEQ Assay, a bias-controlled multiplex PCR. As for how the authors treated the data: The number of nucleated cells in each sample was estimated from the amplification of reference gene primers within the assay. Sequence reads were collapsed and filtered to measure the absolute abundance of every unique TCRbeta CDR3 rearrangement. For each sample, productive Simpson clonality was calculated as the square root of Simpson's diversity index across productive rearrangements. TCRdb limited this immuneACCESS table to in-frame rearrangements with V and J called. A share of clones is missing; checked studies link under half to unresolved V genes, and the rest is unexplained. The V and J calls and clone size come from that table; D and trimming were worked out from the DNA. The sample records a few hundred thousand clones, 86% of which are singletons. About 1.7% of the sample rests with the top ten.

Each collaborating institution followed its own protocols to collect whole blood in K2EDTA tubes. Collaborator samples were shipped for TCRbeta analysis as frozen whole blood, isolated PBMCs, or DNA extracted from either sample type. The data belong to a study of blood T cell repertoires in COVID-19 (dated by TCRdb to the early 2020s). For the study in its entirety: The collaborator samples originated in the United States, Italy and Spain and spanned the acute and convalescent phases of COVID-19. Where available, HLA class I and class II types were taken from metadata supplied by the sample provider and were not determined by assay-based typing. Samples were obtained from the ongoing ImmuneRACE study (first 160 participants) and from over 1,000 subjects provided by 6 global collaborators. The material from the prospective study consisted of cDNA or gDNA derived from T cells, B-cell-depleted T cells, or PBMCs. Subjects who had been exposed to COVID-19, were actively infected with it, or had recovered from it provided the deeply sampled blood TCRbeta repertoires that made up the dataset. The repertoires were released in a freely available public database intended as a resource for research on the immune response to SARS-CoV-2. Nearly every sample came with metadata listing a de-identified subject ID, COVID-19 status, age in years and sex. Points the paper makes about the study in general: The amount of clinical and demographic metadata varied by source and participant and was provided uncurated.

The sequence joins TRBV28 to TRBJ2-7, and TRBD1 may be the D gene, going by 5 matching bases. Sequenced input: peripheral blood. This TCR came from a woman aged 50 to 60 with acute or convalescent COVID-19. The nucleotides read TGTGCCAGCAGTTTAGGGGCCGAGCAGTACTTC. Its translation reads: CASSLGAEQYF.